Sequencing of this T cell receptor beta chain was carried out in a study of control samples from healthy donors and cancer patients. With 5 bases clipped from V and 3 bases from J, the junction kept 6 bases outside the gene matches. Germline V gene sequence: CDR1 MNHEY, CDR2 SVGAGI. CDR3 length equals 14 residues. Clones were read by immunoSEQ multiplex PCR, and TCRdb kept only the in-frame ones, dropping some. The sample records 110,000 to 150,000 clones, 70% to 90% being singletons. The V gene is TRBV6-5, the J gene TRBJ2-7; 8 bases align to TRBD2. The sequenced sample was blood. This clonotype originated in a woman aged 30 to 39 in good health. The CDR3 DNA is TGTGCCAGCAGTCCCCAGCGGGAGAACTACGAGCAGTACTTC. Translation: CASSPQRENYEQYF.